Shown below are 11 T cell receptor beta chains from a single sample sequenced in a study of blood T cell repertoires in COVID-19. Measured with immunoSEQ multiplex PCR; TCRdb has only the in-frame clones, and not every one. The sample shows around 140,000 clones, roughly 89% of them seen only once. The source material was peripheral blood. These receptors all stem from a woman aged 45 to 65 with acute or convalescent COVID-19.

V gene TRBV19 combines with J gene TRBJ2-2, with 7 bases fitting TRBD1. Germline CDR1 and CDR2: LNHDA and SQIVND (reference sequence). Trimming cost V 6 bases and J 4 bases; bases outside gene matches: 11. The CDR3 loop spans 16 amino acids. The CDR3 region has the DNA TGTGCCAGTAGCCACGTCGAGGGGGCAATCACCGGGGAGCTGTTTTTT. Amino acids: CASSHVEGAITGELFF.

The genes are TRBV2 and TRBJ2-7; TRBD2 might be the D (5 bases). In germline, CDR1 is SNHLY, CDR2 FYNNEI. The length of the CDR3 is 15 residues. V dropped 7 bases and J dropped 4 bases, with 20 bases sitting between them. The CDR3 sequence: CASILSGLAGYEQYF. As DNA, the CDR3 is TGTGCCAGCATCCTGTCTGGGCTAGCCGGGTACGAGCAGTACTTC.

This chain connects TRBV3-1 (or the pseudogene TRBV3-2) to TRBJ1-2; unclear D gene. The length of the CDR3 is 11 residues. Per the germline V gene, CDR1 is LGHDT and CDR2 is YNNKEL (reference sequence). V was clipped by 6 bases and J by 5 bases, with 7 bases between them. In DNA, the CDR3 is TGTGCCAGCAGTTCGTTTTATGGCTACACCTTC. This gives the protein CASSSFYGYTF.

The chain joins TRBV10-3 to TRBJ1-1; 7 bases match TRBD1. This CDR3 region has 14 residues. Trimming cost V 0 bases and J 4 bases; bases outside gene matches: 2. The germline gives CDR1 ENHRY, CDR2 SYGVKD. CDR3 amino acids: CAISESQGSTEAFF. Here the CDR3 DNA reads TGTGCCATCAGTGAGTCACAGGGGTCCACTGAAGCTTTCTTT.

The rearrangement joins TRBV4-2 to TRBJ2-7, with TRBD2 matching over 10 bases. The V gene's germline CDR1 is LGHNA and CDR2 YNFKEQ. Losses at the gene ends were 1 base for V and 6 bases for J; bases not matched to a gene: 12. The CDR3 length is 17 residues. The CDR3 DNA reads as TGTGCCAGCAGCCAAGCCCTAGGGAGCGGGGGGGCGGGCGAGCAGTACTTC. This codes for CASSQALGSGGAGEQYF.

V gene TRBV19 combines with J gene TRBJ1-4; D might be TRBD1 (5 bases). The germline gives CDR1 LNHDA, CDR2 SQIVND (reference sequence). The CDR3 extends over 15 amino acids. V was cut by 5 bases and J by 1 base, with 11 bases left in between. Here the CDR3 reads CASSVQTETNEKLFF. Here the CDR3 DNA reads TGTGCCAGTAGTGTCCAGACAGAAACTAATGAAAAACTGTTTTTT.

Here the CDR3 reads CASSYTSGTGDGYTF. Here the CDR3 DNA reads TGTGCCAGCAGTTACACCTCCGGGACAGGGGACGGCTACACCTTC. The genes are TRBV6-6 and TRBJ1-2; TRBD1 matches 10 bases. J lost 8 bases, V lost 2 bases, and 8 bases had no gene match. The CDR3 covers 15 residues. CDR1 is MNHNY, CDR2 SVGAGI, per germline (reference sequence).

The CDR3 sequence is CASSVAGGRNTEAFF. In DNA, the CDR3 is TGTGCCAGCAGCGTAGCTGGAGGGAGGAACACTGAAGCTTTCTTT. The gene calls are TRBV9 and TRBJ1-1; D call uncertain. The ends were cut back, 0 bases at V and 1 base at J, with 10 bases in the middle. CDR1 is SGDLS and CDR2 is YYNGEE in the germline V gene. This CDR3 has 15 amino acids.

This chain links TRBV6-5 with TRBJ1-2, with 8 bases matching TRBD1. This CDR3 is built from 13 residues. CDR1 and CDR2 from the germline V gene are MNHEY and SVGAGI. Trimming removed 7 bases from V and 2 bases from J; junction bases left unmatched: 3. This CDR3 is CASTRTGNYGYTF. CDR3 sequence (DNA): TGTGCCAGCACCCGGACAGGGAACTATGGCTACACCTTC.

On this clone itself: The same CDR3 is also encoded by other DNA sequences in this sample. The chain combines TRBV9 with TRBJ1-2; D remains unclear. Germline CDR1 is SGDLS and CDR2 is YYNGEE. V was cut by 0 bases and J by 4 bases, with 7 bases left in between. The CDR3 spans 13 residues. CDR3 protein: CASSVAPLYGYTF. CDR3 DNA: TGTGCCAGCAGCGTAGCCCCCCTCTATGGCTACACCTTC. The whole variable domain, filled in from reference TRBV9 and TRBJ1-2, reads DSGVTQTPKHLITATGQRVTLRCSPRSGDLSVYWYQQSLDQGLQFLIQYYNGEERAKGNILERFSAQQFPDLHSELNLSSLELGDSALYFCASSVAPLYGYTFGSGTRLTVV.

This sequence joins TRBV30 and TRBJ2-1; D possibly corresponds to TRBD1 (6 bases). The CDR3 covers 12 residues. Germline values: CDR1 GTSNPN, CDR2 SVGIG (reference sequence). V was cut by 3 bases and J by 12 bases, with 15 bases left in between. This CDR3 reads CAWRDSGAAQFF. The CDR3 bases are TGTGCCTGGAGAGACTCAGGGGCAGCGCAGTTCTTC.